One sample yielded the 3 T cell receptor beta chains listed below, sequenced in a study of T cell responses to AZD1222 COVID-19 vaccine. Produced via immunoSEQ multiplex PCR; TCRdb's table is partial and in-frame only. Among about 180,000 clones listed, 80% to 95% were seen once. The sample here was peripheral blood, taken 28 days after the second AZD1222 dose. The source is an adult who received the AZD1222 COVID-19 vaccine.

The chain has TRBV6-5 and TRBJ1-5, with D unresolved. The V gene's germline CDR1 is MNHEY and CDR2 SVGAGI. The CDR3 sequence is 13 residues long. The V gene lost 0 bases and the J gene lost 4 bases, with 4 bases spanning the gap. CDR3 protein: CASSYSINQPQHF. The CDR3 DNA is TGTGCCAGCAGTTACTCTATAAATCAGCCCCAGCATTTT.

The rearrangement links TRBV5-6 to TRBJ1-1; no definite D call. The CDR3 has 11 amino acids. CDR1 and CDR2 (germline): SGHDT, YYEEEE. V was cut by 5 bases and J by 4 bases, with 6 bases left in between. This chain's CDR3 is CASRYGTEAFF. The CDR3 bases are TGTGCCAGCAGGTACGGCACTGAAGCTTTCTTT.

V usage is TRBV7-2 and J usage is TRBJ2-1; D unclear. V shed 5 bases and J shed 3 bases, with 8 bases lying between them. The CDR3 covers 13 residues. Germline V gene data show CDR1 as SGHTA and CDR2 as FQGNSA. CDR3 region: CASSPSDYNEQFF. Written as DNA, the CDR3 is TGTGCCAGCAGCCCAAGCGACTACAATGAGCAGTTCTTC.